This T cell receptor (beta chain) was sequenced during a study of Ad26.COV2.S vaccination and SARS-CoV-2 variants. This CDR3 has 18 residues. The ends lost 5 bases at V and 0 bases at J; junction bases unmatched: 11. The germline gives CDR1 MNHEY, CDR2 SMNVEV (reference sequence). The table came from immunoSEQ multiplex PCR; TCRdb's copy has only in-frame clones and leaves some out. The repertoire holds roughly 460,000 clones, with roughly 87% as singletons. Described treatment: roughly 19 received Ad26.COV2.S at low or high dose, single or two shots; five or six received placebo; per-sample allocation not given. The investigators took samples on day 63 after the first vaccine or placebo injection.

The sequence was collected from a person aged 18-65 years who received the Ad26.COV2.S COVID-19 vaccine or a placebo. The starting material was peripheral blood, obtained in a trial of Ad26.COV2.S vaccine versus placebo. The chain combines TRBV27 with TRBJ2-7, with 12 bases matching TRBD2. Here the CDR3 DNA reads TGTGCCAGCAGTCCCTTAATACTAGCGGGAGGTAGCTCCTACGAGCAGTACTTC. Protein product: CASSPLILAGGSSYEQYF.